This T cell receptor beta chain was captured by sequencing in a study of T cell repertoires in cytomegalovirus infection. Many counts were recorded for this clonotype. TCRdb reprocessed the reads via MiXCR and lists one record per CDR3 protein. The sample holds around 440,000 distinct CDR3 sequences, about 11% seen once. The V gene end was trimmed by 5 bases and the J gene end by 9 bases; junction bases not matched to a gene: 6. CDR3 length equals 14 residues. Germline V gene data show CDR1 as SGHTA and CDR2 as FQGTGA. J is TRBJ2-2 and V is TRBV7-3; 10 bases align to TRBD2. This TCR was recovered from a human donor in good health (CMV status not recorded). Some clones in this sample may be carry-over from other donors' samples. The specimen was PBMCs. CDR3 protein: CASSQGLAFRELFF. The CDR3 region has the DNA TGTGCCAGCAGCCAGGGACTAGCGTTCCGGGAGCTGTTTTTT.